Presented here are 32 T cell receptor beta chains from one specimen sequenced in a study of T cells in narcolepsy. Clones were sequenced by immunoSEQ multiplex PCR, and TCRdb holds only the in-frame ones, with some missing. Here the sample spans roughly 35,000 clones, less than 90% being singletons. Sample: memory (CD45RA-) CD4+ T cells from blood. Source of these receptors: a human donor in good health.

The V call is TRBV7-9, the J call TRBJ2-3; 10 nucleotides agree with TRBD2. Germline CDR1 is SEHNR and CDR2 is FQNEAQ (reference sequence). The J segment lost 5 bases and the V segment lost 6 bases, leaving 8 bases of the junction unmatched. The CDR3 runs to 15 residues. In nucleotides, the CDR3 is TGTGCCAGCAGTCAAGCGGGGGGGATACTAGATACGCAGTATTTT. Translated, it gives CASSQAGGILDTQYF. Full variable domain (remainder filled in from reference TRBV7-9 and TRBJ2-3): DTGVSQNPRHKITKRGQNVTFRCDPISEHNRLYWYRQTLGQGPEFLTYFQNEAQLEKSRLLSDRFSAERPKGSFSTLEIQRTEQGDSAMYLCASSQAGGILDTQYFGPGTRLTVL.

This rearrangement joins TRBV7-9 to TRBJ2-7, with TRBD1 matching 7 bases. CDR1 is SEHNR, CDR2 FQNEAQ, per germline (reference sequence). This CDR3 is built from 13 residues. V lost 4 bases to trimming and J lost 5 bases; unmatched junction nucleotides: 5. The DNA for the CDR3 is TGTGCCAGCAGCTCGAACAGGGGTGACGAGCAGTACTTC. The encoded protein is CASSSNRGDEQYF.

This clone was detected a few times. The V call is TRBV4-3, the J call TRBJ1-4, with D maybe TRBD1 (6 bases). This CDR3 spans 15 amino acids. V was clipped by 1 base and J by 7 bases, with 13 bases between them. From germline, CDR1 is LGHNA and CDR2 YSLEER. The CDR3 coding sequence is TGCGCCAGCAGCCAAGTCCACAGGGTTCGTGAAAAACTGTTTTTT. Amino acids: CASSQVHRVREKLFF.

The chain combines TRBV9 with TRBJ1-1; no reliable D call. This CDR3 has 13 amino acids. Trimming removed 4 bases from V and 3 bases from J, with 10 bases in between. CDR1 and CDR2 (germline): SGDLS, YYNGEE. The CDR3 DNA reads TGTGCCAGCAGCCCCCGACGGGACACTGAAGCTTTCTTT. Its translation is CASSPRRDTEAFF.

This sequence joins TRBV6-1 and TRBJ2-7; D is ambiguous. The CDR3 extends over 12 amino acids. Germline CDR1 is MNHNS and CDR2 is SASEGT. Trimming took off 3 bases at V and 2 bases at J, with 5 bases between the two ends. For the CDR3, the DNA is TGTGCCAGCAGTGACCTAACCTACGAGCAGTACTTC. This codes for CASSDLTYEQYF.

This chain connects TRBV28 to TRBJ2-1; 7 nucleotides align to TRBD2. J lost 2 bases, V lost 2 bases, and 3 bases had no gene match. Germline loops: CDR1 MDHEN, CDR2 SYDVKM. The CDR3 is made up of 15 amino acids. The CDR3 region is CASSLGGSAYNEQFF. CDR3 nucleotide sequence: TGTGCCAGCAGTTTAGGCGGGAGCGCCTACAATGAGCAGTTCTTC.

This clone has just a few counts. The chain joins TRBV15 to TRBJ1-3; D is ambiguous. CDR1 is LNHNV, CDR2 YYDKDF, per germline (reference sequence). Trimming took off 5 bases at V and 3 bases at J, with 14 bases between the two ends. This CDR3 region has 15 residues. CDR3 residues: CATSSGGQFGNTIYF. The CDR3 DNA follows: TGTGCCACCAGCTCCGGAGGGCAGTTTGGAAACACCATATATTTT.

The chain couples TRBV7-9 to TRBJ2-6; D tentatively reads TRBD1 or TRBD2 (5 bases each). The CDR3 extends over 15 amino acids. Germline assignment: CDR1 SEHNR and CDR2 FQNEAQ (reference sequence). V lost 5 bases to trimming and J lost 2 bases, with 10 bases between them. The CDR3 is CASSPLGAGANVLTF. The CDR3 DNA sequence: TGTGCCAGCAGCCCCCTGGGGGCTGGGGCCAACGTCCTGACTTTC.

The chain links TRBV10-3 to TRBJ2-7; 15 bases are a match to TRBD2. The germline CDR1 and CDR2 sequences are ENHRY and SYGVKD. Losses at the gene ends were 10 bases for V and 3 bases for J; bases not matched to a gene: 7. The CDR3 runs 15 residues. CDR3 region: CATDGLAGGLYEQYF. CDR3 nucleotide sequence: TGTGCCACGGATGGACTAGCGGGGGGGCTCTACGAGCAGTACTTC.

The V call is TRBV5-5, the J call TRBJ2-7; TRBD1 matches 10 bases. Germline V gene sequence: CDR1 SGHKS, CDR2 YYEKEE (reference sequence). This CDR3 contains 14 residues. The trim removed 4 bases at V and 6 bases at J, leaving 7 bases unmatched. The CDR3 DNA reads TGTGCCAGCAGCCCGGGACAGGGGTCGCGCGAGCAGTACTTC. This gives the protein CASSPGQGSREQYF. The full variable domain, completed using reference TRBV5-5 and TRBJ2-7, is DAGVTQSPTHLIKTRGQQVTLRCSPISGHKSVSWYQQVLGQGPQFIFQYYEKEERGRGNFPDRFSARQFPNYSSELNVNALLLGDSALYLCASSPGQGSREQYFGPGTRLTVT.

The CDR3 is CASSQGKGGEQFF. The CDR3 coding sequence is TGTGCCAGCAGCCAAGGTAAAGGGGGTGAGCAGTTCTTC. The chain couples TRBV4-2 to TRBJ2-1, with a possible D match to TRBD1 (6 bases). The CDR3 length is 13 residues. The V and J ends lost 1 base and 9 bases respectively, with 10 bases between them. Germline CDR1 and CDR2: LGHNA and YNFKEQ.

The V call is TRBV4-2, the J call TRBJ2-7; 8 bases are shared with TRBD1. The trim removed 5 bases at V and 6 bases at J, leaving 6 bases unmatched. The CDR3 runs to 13 residues. From germline, CDR1 is LGHNA and CDR2 YNFKEQ. The CDR3 loop reads CASSALTGGEQYF. The CDR3 DNA sequence: TGTGCCAGCAGCGCCCTTACAGGGGGCGAGCAGTACTTC.

The chain combines TRBV7-9 with TRBJ2-6; no reliable D call. V was clipped by 1 base and J by 2 bases, with 6 bases between them. The germline CDR1 and CDR2 sequences are SEHNR and FQNEAQ (reference sequence). CDR3 length: 15 amino acids. The CDR3 spells CASSLVSPGANVLTF. The CDR3 DNA follows: TGTGCCAGCAGCTTAGTCTCTCCTGGGGCCAACGTCCTGACTTTC. The entire variable domain, with the rest obtained from reference TRBV7-9 and TRBJ2-6, is as follows: DTGVSQNPRHKITKRGQNVTFRCDPISEHNRLYWYRQTLGQGPEFLTYFQNEAQLEKSRLLSDRFSAERPKGSFSTLEIQRTEQGDSAMYLCASSLVSPGANVLTFGAGSRLTVL.

This chain connects TRBV28 to TRBJ2-1; 8 nucleotides agree with TRBD2. From germline, CDR1 is MDHEN and CDR2 SYDVKM. This CDR3 has 16 amino acids. The V and J ends lost 6 bases and 6 bases, in that order; junction bases with no gene match: 13. The CDR3 nucleotides read TGTGCCAGCAGGCCTCCCGGACTAGCAGGCCCCAATGAGCAGTTCTTC. It is translated as CASRPPGLAGPNEQFF.

The V and J genes are TRBV5-1 and TRBJ2-1; D assignment may be TRBD1 or TRBD2 (5 bases each). V was pared by 4 bases and J by 4 bases, with 15 bases between. The CDR3 loop spans 15 amino acids. CDR1 is SGHRS and CDR2 is YFSETQ in the germline V gene. The CDR3 bases are TGCGCCAGCAGCAGGGACGTAGGACCTTACAATGAGCAGTTCTTC. Its protein product is CASSRDVGPYNEQFF.

This chain joins TRBV9 and TRBJ1-1, with unresolved D. V shed 3 bases and J shed 1 base, with 7 bases lying between them. CDR1 is SGDLS, CDR2 YYNGEE, per germline. CDR3 size: 13 residues. The CDR3 region is CASSEGRNTEAFF. The CDR3 DNA sequence: TGTGCCAGCAGCGAAGGTCGGAACACTGAAGCTTTCTTT.

This clone was recorded only once. The rearrangement joins TRBV19 to TRBJ2-3, with D perhaps given as TRBD1 or TRBD2 (6 bases each). CDR3 length: 18 amino acids. Germline V gives CDR1 LNHDA, CDR2 SQIVND (reference sequence). The germline V and J ends were trimmed by 2 bases and 1 base, with 19 bases remaining between them. In DNA form, the CDR3 reads TGTGCCAGTAGTATAAGGGTTCCGGGGGCAACCCGCACAGATACGCAGTATTTT. This gives the protein CASSIRVPGATRTDTQYF.

The chain links TRBV7-3 to TRBJ2-5; tentatively, D is TRBD2 (5 bases). This CDR3 contains 14 residues. V dropped 0 bases and J dropped 4 bases, with 9 bases sitting between them. Germline V lookup: CDR1 SGHTA, CDR2 FQGTGA. The CDR3 loop is CASSLTSGGETQYF. As DNA, the CDR3 is TGTGCCAGCAGCTTAACCTCAGGAGGAGAGACCCAGTACTTC.

The V call is TRBV9, the J call TRBJ2-1; D is undetermined. V was cut by 0 bases and J by 0 bases, with 7 bases left in between. This CDR3 comprises 15 residues. From germline, CDR1 is SGDLS and CDR2 YYNGEE. The CDR3 protein is CASSVDLPSYNEQFF. For the CDR3, the DNA is TGTGCCAGCAGCGTAGATCTACCCTCCTACAATGAGCAGTTCTTC.

The chain links TRBV5-4 to TRBJ2-3; D is possibly TRBD1 or TRBD2 (5 bases each). The length of the CDR3 is 14 residues. V was pared by 3 bases and J by 1 base, with 9 bases between. The V gene's germline CDR1 is SGHNT and CDR2 YYREEE (reference sequence). CDR3 amino acids: CASSSRDRTDTQYF. Written as DNA, the CDR3 is TGTGCCAGCAGCTCTAGGGACCGCACAGATACGCAGTATTTT.

The chain couples TRBV28 to TRBJ1-2, with 7 bases matching TRBD1. Germline values: CDR1 MDHEN, CDR2 SYDVKM. With V trimmed by 6 bases and J by 2 bases, 9 bases remained unmatched. The CDR3 length is 15 residues. CDR3 in amino acids: CASRFRGQRNYGYTF. The CDR3 DNA follows: TGTGCCAGCAGATTCCGGGGACAGAGAAACTATGGCTACACCTTC.

This rearrangement joins TRBV4-1 to TRBJ1-2, with D possibly TRBD1 on 5 matching bases. The CDR3 contains 17 residues. Germline-derived CDR1 and CDR2 are MGHRA and YSYEKL. The V end lost 2 bases, the J end lost 4 bases, and 20 bases lay between the germline ends. CDR3 DNA sequence: TGCGCCAGCAGCCAAATTCACAGGTTAGCCACCATCTATGGCTACACCTTC. It translates to CASSQIHRLATIYGYTF.

CDR3 sequence (DNA): TGTGCCAGCAGCTTAAGAGGGGGCTCAAACACTGAAGCTTTCTTT. This gives the protein CASSLRGGSNTEAFF. The chain combines TRBV7-2 with TRBJ1-1; 7 bases map to TRBD1. There are 15 residues in the CDR3. The V gene's germline CDR1 is SGHTA and CDR2 FQGNSA. V dropped 2 bases and J dropped 2; count of bases not matched to a gene: 5.

The chain is built from TRBV7-8 and TRBJ1-6; TRBD1 might be the D (6 bases). CDR1 SGHVS and CDR2 FQNEAQ come from the germline V gene. Trimming pared 5 bases from V and 6 bases from J, leaving 17 bases between. This CDR3 has 16 amino acids. The CDR3 DNA sequence: TGTGCCAGCAGCCTAACTATGGACAGACGTAATTCACCCCTCCACTTT. Its translation: CASSLTMDRRNSPLHF.

This chain joins TRBV11-2 and TRBJ2-3; the D is unclear. From germline, CDR1 is SGHAT and CDR2 FQNNGV. The CDR3 totals 12 residues. Trimming removed 3 bases at V and 6 bases at J, with 7 bases between. The CDR3: CASSFARDTQYF. For the CDR3, the DNA is TGTGCCAGCAGCTTCGCAAGGGATACGCAGTATTTT.

The gene calls are TRBV25-1 and TRBJ1-4, with D unresolved. Between the trimmed V and J ends, which lost 3 bases and 8 bases, there was a span of 19 bases. CDR3 length: 16 residues. Germline CDR1 MGHDK, CDR2 SYGVNS. CDR3 loop: CASSDPGRRNGEKLFF. The CDR3 DNA is TGTGCCAGCAGTGACCCTGGACGGAGAAATGGGGAAAAACTGTTTTTT.

V is TRBV6-6 and J is TRBJ1-5; perhaps TRBD1 as D (5 bases). The CDR3 covers 13 residues. V lost 5 bases and J 8 bases, leaving 13 bases between the germline ends. Looked up from germline, CDR1 is MNHNY and CDR2 is SVGAGI (reference sequence). The CDR3 spells CASSPGPRKPQHF. As DNA, the CDR3 is TGTGCCAGCAGTCCGGGGCCCCGCAAGCCCCAGCATTTT.

The chain carries TRBV18 and TRBJ2-7, with 7 bases lining up with TRBD1. This CDR3 spans 13 amino acids. Germline-derived CDR1 and CDR2 are KGHSH and LQKENI. V lost 6 bases and J lost 0; bases outside the gene matches: 2. The CDR3 is CASSSGGSYEQYF. CDR3 sequence (DNA): TGTGCCAGCTCTTCAGGGGGCTCCTACGAGCAGTACTTC.

V usage is TRBV29-1 and J usage is TRBJ2-3; 9 nucleotides line up with TRBD2. Trimming removed 7 bases from V and 6 bases from J; junction bases left unmatched: 14. Germline V gene lookup returns CDR1 SQVTM and CDR2 ANQGSEA. The CDR3 covers 15 residues. CDR3 loop: CSAGGERGAVDTQYF. The CDR3 DNA is TGCAGCGCCGGAGGAGAGCGGGGGGCAGTGGATACGCAGTATTTT.

The chain carries TRBV7-2 and TRBJ1-3, with D unclear. In germline, CDR1 is SGHTA, CDR2 FQGNSA. Trimming cost V 1 base and J 5 bases, with 12 bases left between them. The CDR3 consists of 15 residues. CDR3 in amino acids: CASSLGWAERNTIYF. In nucleotides, the CDR3 is TGTGCCAGCAGCTTAGGGTGGGCAGAACGAAACACCATATATTTT.

This chain joins TRBV28 and TRBJ2-7; 8 nucleotides line up with TRBD1. Germline loops: CDR1 MDHEN, CDR2 SYDVKM. The trim removed 2 bases at V and 1 base at J, leaving 1 base unmatched. The CDR3 contains 14 residues. Here the CDR3 DNA reads TGTGCCAGCAGTTTACGGGACAGGTCCTACGAGCAGTACTTC. Amino acid sequence: CASSLRDRSYEQYF.

This chain connects TRBV28 to TRBJ2-7; D tentatively fits TRBD1 or TRBD2 (5 bases each). Germline values: CDR1 MDHEN, CDR2 SYDVKM. V lost 7 bases and J 6 bases, leaving 13 bases between the germline ends. The CDR3 spans 12 residues. The DNA for the CDR3 is TGTGCCAGCATGAGGGACCCGGGCGAGCAGTACTTC. Protein sequence: CASMRDPGEQYF.